This T cell receptor (beta chain) was profiled in a study of blood T cell repertoires in COVID-19. The CDR3 is made up of 15 amino acids. Between the trimmed V and J ends, which lost 0 bases and 4 bases, there was a span of 13 bases. Germline CDR1 reads MNHEY; CDR2 reads SVGAGI. Sequencing was performed with immunoSEQ multiplex PCR; in TCRdb, only in-frame clones are kept and a portion is missing. This sample carries about 94,000 clones, more than 75% of them seen once, and the ten largest clones take 7.4%. This clone was counted between two and nine times. The material sequenced was peripheral blood. The chain employs TRBV6-5 and TRBJ2-7, with D possibly TRBD1 on 5 matching bases. The sequence came from a human donor with acute or convalescent COVID-19. The donor label of this sample is uncertain. The CDR3 protein is CASSYSIDSDYEQYF. The DNA for the CDR3 is TGTGCCAGCAGTTACTCGATTGACAGTGATTACGAGCAGTACTTC.